This entry concerns a single T cell receptor beta chain. Its matching antigen is unknown. This entry is derived from a study of tumor-infiltrating lymphocytes in primary liver carcinoma. Study-wide background: The yield of productive TCRbeta reads per sample was roughly 3.5 to 7.5 million and was similar across tissue types. Study-wide points: Tumor top-250-clone fraction significantly exceeded that of blood (p = 0.039). Only about 7-25% of top clones showed up in all five tumor regions. Pairs of tumor regions overlapped more than tumor-adjacent and tumor-blood pairs did.

Total RNA amounting to around 540 ng was the source from which TCR beta cDNA was made with a constant-region primer. Library construction for TCR beta comprised three nested multiplex PCR rounds performed with slightly modified ARM-PCR. MiXCR, applied by TCRdb to the multiplex PCR reads, yields one record per CDR3 protein. The data contain about 210,000 distinct CDR3 sequences, around 85% of them seen just once; the ten biggest clones take up about a sixth. Co-extracted RNA and DNA came from roughly 20-30 mg of unsorted bulk tissue. The source is a man aged 35 to 55 with primary liver carcinoma and hepatitis B virus infection. Sequenced sample: tumor tissue from primary liver carcinoma.

The CDR3 DNA follows: TGTGCCTGGAATAACCGGGGAGTAACCAAAAACATTCAGTACTTC. It is translated as CAWNNRGVTKNIQYF. The chain combines TRBV30 with TRBJ2-4, with D maybe TRBD2 (5 bases). Trimming cost V 4 bases and J 2 bases, with 15 bases left between them. The CDR3 loop spans 15 amino acids. The germline gives CDR1 GTSNPN, CDR2 SVGIG (reference sequence).